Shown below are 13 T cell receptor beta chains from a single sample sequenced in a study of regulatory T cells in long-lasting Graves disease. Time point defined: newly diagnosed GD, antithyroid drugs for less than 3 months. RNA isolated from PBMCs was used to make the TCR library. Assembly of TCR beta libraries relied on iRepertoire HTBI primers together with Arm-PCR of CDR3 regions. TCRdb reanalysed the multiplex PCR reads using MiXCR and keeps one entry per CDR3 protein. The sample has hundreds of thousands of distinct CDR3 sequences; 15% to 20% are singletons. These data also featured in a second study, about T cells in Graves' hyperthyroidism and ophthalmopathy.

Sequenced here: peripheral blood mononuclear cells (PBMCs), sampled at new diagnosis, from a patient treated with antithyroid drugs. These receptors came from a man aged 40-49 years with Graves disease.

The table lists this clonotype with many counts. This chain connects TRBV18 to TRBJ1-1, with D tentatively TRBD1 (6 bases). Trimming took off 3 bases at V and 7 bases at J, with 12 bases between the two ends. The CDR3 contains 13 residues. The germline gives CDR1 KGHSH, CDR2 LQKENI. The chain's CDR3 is CASSPSLTGEAFF. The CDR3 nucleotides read TGTGCCAGCTCACCCTCTTTGACAGGTGAAGCTTTCTTT.

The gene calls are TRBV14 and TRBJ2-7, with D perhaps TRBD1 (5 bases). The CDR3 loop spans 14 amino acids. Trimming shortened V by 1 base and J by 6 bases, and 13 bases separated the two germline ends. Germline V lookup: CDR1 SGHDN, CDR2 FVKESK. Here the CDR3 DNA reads TGTGCCAGCAGCCAAGTAGTGATCCAGGGCGAGCAGTACTTC. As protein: CASSQVVIQGEQYF.

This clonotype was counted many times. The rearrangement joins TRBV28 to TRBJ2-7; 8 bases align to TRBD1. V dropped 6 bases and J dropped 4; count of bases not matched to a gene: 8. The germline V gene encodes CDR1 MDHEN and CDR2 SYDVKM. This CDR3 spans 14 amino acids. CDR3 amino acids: CASSPGGSRYEQYF. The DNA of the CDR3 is TGTGCCAGCAGCCCAGGGGGCTCCAGGTACGAGCAGTACTTC.

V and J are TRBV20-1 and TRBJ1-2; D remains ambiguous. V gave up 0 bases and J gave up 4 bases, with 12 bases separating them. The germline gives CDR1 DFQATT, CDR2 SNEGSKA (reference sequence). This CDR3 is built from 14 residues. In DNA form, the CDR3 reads TGCAGTGCTAGAGATCACATAGCGGGCTATGGCTACACCTTC. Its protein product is CSARDHIAGYGYTF.

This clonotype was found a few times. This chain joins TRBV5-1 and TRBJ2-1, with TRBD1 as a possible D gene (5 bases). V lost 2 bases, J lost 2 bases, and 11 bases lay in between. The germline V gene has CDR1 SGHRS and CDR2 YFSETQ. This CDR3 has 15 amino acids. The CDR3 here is CASSFEGATYNEQFF. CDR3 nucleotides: TGCGCCAGCAGCTTCGAAGGGGCGACCTACAATGAGCAGTTCTTC.

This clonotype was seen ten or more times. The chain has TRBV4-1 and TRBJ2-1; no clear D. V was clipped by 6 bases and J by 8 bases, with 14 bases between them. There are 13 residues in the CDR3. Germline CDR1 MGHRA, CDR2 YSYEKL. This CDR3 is CASSPLGTHEQFF. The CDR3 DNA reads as TGCGCCAGCAGTCCGTTGGGTACCCATGAGCAGTTCTTC.

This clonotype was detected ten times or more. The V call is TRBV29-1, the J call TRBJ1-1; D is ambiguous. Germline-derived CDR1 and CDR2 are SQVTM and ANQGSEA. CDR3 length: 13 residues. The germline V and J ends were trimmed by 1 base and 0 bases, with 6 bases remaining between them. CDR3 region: CSVEVAVNTEAFF. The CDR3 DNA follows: TGCAGCGTTGAAGTGGCAGTGAACACTGAAGCTTTCTTT.

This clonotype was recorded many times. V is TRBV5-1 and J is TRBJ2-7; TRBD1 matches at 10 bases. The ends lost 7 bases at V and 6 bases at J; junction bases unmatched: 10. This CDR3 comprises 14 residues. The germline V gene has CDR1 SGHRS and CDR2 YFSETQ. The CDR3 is CASHTADRGGEQYF. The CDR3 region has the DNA TGCGCCAGCCACACAGCGGACAGGGGGGGCGAGCAGTACTTC.

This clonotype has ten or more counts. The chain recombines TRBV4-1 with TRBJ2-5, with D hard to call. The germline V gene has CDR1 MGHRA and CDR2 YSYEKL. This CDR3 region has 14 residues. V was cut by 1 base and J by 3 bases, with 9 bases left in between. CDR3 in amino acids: CASSQGALEETQYF. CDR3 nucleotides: TGCGCCAGCAGCCAAGGGGCCTTGGAAGAGACCCAGTACTTC.

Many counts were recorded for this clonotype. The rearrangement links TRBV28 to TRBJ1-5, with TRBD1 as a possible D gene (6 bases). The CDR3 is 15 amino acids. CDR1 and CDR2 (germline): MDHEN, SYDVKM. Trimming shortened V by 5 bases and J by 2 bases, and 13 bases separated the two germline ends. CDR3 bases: TGTGCCAGCAGTCGGGGAGGGGGGGGCAATCAGCCCCAGCATTTT. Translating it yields CASSRGGGGNQPQHF.

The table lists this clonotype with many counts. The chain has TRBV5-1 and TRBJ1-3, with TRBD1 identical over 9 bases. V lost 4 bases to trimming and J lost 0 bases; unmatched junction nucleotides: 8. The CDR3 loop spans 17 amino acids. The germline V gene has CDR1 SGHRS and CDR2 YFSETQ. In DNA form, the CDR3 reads TGCGCCAGCAGCCGGGAGGGGACAGGGAACTCTGGAAACACCATATATTTT. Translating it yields CASSREGTGNSGNTIYF. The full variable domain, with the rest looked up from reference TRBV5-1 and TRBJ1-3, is KAGVTQTPRYLIKTRGQQVTLSCSPISGHRSVSWYQQTPGQGLQFLFEYFSETQRNKGNFPGRFSGRQFSNSRSEMNVSTLELGDSALYLCASSREGTGNSGNTIYFGEGSWLTVV.

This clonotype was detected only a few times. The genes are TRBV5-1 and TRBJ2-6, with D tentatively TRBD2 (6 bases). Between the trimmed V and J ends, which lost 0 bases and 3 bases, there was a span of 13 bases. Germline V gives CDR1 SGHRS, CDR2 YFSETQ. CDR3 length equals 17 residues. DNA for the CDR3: TGCGCCAGCAGCTTGGGGGTGGGGACTTTTGGGGCCAACGTCCTGACTTTC. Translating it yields CASSLGVGTFGANVLTF.

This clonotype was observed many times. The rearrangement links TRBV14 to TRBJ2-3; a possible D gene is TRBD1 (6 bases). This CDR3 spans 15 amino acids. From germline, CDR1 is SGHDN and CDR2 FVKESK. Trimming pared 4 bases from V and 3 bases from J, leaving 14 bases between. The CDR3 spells CASSPYRVETDTQYF. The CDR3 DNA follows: TGTGCCAGCAGCCCCTACAGGGTTGAAACAGATACGCAGTATTTT.